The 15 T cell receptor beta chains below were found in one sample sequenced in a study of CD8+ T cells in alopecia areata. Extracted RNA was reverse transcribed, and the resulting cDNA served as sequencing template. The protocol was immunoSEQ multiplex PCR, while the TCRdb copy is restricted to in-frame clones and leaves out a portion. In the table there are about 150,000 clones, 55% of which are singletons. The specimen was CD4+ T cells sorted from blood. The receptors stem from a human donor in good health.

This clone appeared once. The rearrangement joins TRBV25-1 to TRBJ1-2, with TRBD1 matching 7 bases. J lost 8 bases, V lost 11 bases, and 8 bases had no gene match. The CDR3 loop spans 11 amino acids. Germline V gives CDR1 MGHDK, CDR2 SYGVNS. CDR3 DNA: TGTGCCGCCAGGGGGACGGGCGGCTACACCTTC. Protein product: CAARGTGGYTF.

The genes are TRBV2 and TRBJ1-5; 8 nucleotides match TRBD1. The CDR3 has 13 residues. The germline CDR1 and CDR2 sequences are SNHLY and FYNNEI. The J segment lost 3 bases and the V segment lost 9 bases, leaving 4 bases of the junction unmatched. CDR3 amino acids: CASRTGTNQPQHF. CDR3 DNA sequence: TGTGCCAGTCGGACAGGGACCAATCAGCCCCAGCATTTT.

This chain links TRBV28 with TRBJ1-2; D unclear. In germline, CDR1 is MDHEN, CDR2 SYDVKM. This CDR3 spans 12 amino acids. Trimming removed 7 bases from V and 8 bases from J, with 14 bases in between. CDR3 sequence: CASNIPGRGYTF. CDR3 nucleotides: TGTGCCAGCAACATCCCGGGCCGCGGCTACACCTTC.

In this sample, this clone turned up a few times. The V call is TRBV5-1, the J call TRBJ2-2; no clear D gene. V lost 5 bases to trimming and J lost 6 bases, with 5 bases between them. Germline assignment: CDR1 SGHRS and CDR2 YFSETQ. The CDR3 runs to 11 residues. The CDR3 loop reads CASSNSGELFF. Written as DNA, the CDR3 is TGCGCCAGCAGTAACTCCGGGGAGCTGTTTTTT.

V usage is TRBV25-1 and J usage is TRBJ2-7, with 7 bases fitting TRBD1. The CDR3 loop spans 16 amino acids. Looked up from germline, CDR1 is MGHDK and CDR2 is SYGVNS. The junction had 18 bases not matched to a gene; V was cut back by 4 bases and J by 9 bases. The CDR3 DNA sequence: TGTGCCAGCAGTGCACACGGGGACAGCTTAGGATGGGTGCAGTACTTC. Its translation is CASSAHGDSLGWVQYF.

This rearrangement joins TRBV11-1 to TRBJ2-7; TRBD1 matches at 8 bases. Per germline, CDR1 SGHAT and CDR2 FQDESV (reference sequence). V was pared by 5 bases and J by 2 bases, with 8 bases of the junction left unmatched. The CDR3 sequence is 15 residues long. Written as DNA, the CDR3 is TGTGCCAGCAGCCTCCGGGACAGGATGACCTACGAGCAGTACTTC. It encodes CASSLRDRMTYEQYF.

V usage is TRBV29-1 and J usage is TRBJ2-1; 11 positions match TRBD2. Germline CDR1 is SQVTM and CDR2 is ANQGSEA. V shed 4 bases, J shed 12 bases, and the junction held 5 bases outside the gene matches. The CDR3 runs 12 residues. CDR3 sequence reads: CSVGLAGNRQFF. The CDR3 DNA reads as TGCAGCGTTGGACTAGCGGGAAATCGGCAGTTCTTC.

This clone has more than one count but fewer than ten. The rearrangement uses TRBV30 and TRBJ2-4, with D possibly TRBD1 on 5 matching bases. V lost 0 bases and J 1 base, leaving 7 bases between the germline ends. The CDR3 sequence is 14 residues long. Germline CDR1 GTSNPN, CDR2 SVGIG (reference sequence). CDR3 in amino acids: CAWSVQDAKNIQYF. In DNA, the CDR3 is TGTGCCTGGAGTGTACAGGACGCCAAAAACATTCAGTACTTC.

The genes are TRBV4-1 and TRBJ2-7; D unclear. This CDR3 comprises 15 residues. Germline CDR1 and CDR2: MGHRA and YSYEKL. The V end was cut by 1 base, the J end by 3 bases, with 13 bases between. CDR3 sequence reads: CASSQVARWGYEQYF. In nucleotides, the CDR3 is TGCGCCAGCAGCCAAGTGGCGAGGTGGGGCTACGAGCAGTACTTC.

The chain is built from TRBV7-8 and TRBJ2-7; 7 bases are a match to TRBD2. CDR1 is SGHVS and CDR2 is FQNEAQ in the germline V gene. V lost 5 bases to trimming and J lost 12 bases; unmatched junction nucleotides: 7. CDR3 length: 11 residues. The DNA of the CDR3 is TGTGCCAGCAGCCGGGACTACCAGTGGTACTTC. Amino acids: CASSRDYQWYF. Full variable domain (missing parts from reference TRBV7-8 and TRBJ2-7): GAGVSQSPRYKVAKRGQDVALRCDPISGHVSLFWYQQALGQGPEFLTYFQNEAQLDKSGLPSDRFFAERPEGSVSTLKIQRTQQEDSAVYLCASSRDYQWYFGPGTRLTVT.

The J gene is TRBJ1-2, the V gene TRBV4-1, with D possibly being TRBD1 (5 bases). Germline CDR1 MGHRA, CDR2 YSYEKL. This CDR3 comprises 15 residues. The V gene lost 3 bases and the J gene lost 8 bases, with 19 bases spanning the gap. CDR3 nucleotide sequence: TGCGCCAGCAGCCATCCGCAGGGAAGGTGGGACGGCTACACCTTC. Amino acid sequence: CASSHPQGRWDGYTF.

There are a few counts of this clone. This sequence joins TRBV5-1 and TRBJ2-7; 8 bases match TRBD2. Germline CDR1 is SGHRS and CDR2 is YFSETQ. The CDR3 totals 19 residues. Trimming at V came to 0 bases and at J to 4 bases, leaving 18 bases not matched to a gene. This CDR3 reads CASSLVNAGGPRETYEQYF. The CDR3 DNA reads TGCGCCAGCAGCTTGGTCAATGCGGGAGGTCCACGGGAAACTTACGAGCAGTACTTC.

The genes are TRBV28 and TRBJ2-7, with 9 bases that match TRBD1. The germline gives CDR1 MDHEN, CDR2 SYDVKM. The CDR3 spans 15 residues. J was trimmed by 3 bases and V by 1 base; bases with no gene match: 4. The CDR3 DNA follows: TGTGCCAGCAGTTTATCCGGGACAGGGTACTACGAGCAGTACTTC. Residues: CASSLSGTGYYEQYF.

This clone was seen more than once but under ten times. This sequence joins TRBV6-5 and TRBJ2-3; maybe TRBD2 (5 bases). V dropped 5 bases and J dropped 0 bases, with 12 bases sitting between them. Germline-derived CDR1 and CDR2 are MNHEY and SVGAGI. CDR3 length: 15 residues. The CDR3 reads CASSAEERSTDTQYF. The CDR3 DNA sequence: TGTGCCAGCAGTGCTGAGGAGCGGAGCACAGATACGCAGTATTTT.

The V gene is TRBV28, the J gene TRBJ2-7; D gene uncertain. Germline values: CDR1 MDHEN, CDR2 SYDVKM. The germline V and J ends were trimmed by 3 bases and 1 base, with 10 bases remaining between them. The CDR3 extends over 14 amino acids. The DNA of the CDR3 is TGTGCCAGCAGTTTCGTCCGGGCTTCCTACGAGCAGTACTTC. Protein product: CASSFVRASYEQYF.